These 32 T cell receptor beta chains were sequenced from one sample in a study of glioma-infiltrating T cells after dendritic cell vaccination. The table came from immunoSEQ multiplex PCR; TCRdb's copy has only in-frame clones and leaves some out. The data contain 40,000 or so clones, 70% to 85% of them singletons. This specimen was blood, taken before dendritic cell vaccination. Receptor source: a human donor with glioblastoma.

The chain links TRBV5-1 to TRBJ1-4, with D possibly being TRBD1 (5 bases). Trimming cost V 3 bases and J 7 bases, with 16 bases left between them. CDR1 is SGHRS, CDR2 YFSETQ, per germline. The CDR3 covers 15 residues. The CDR3: CASSSNQGSGEKLFF. The CDR3 bases are TGCGCCAGCAGCTCGAATCAGGGCAGTGGTGAAAAACTGTTTTTT.

The CDR3 DNA reads TGTGCCAGCAGCCAAGATAGGAGGGGATGGTACATGAACACTGAAGCTTTCTTT. It codes for CASSQDRRGWYMNTEAFF. This chain uses TRBV14 with TRBJ1-1, with D maybe TRBD1 (5 bases). CDR1 is SGHDN, CDR2 FVKESK, per germline. This CDR3 contains 18 residues. Trimming removed 0 bases from V and 0 bases from J, with 17 bases in between.

This clone was counted a few times. CDR3 residues: CASSLVPGGYEQYF. In DNA form, the CDR3 reads TGTGCCAGCAGTTTAGTCCCAGGGGGCTACGAGCAGTACTTC. V is TRBV27 and J is TRBJ2-7; 7 nucleotides align to TRBD1. The junction had 4 bases not matched to a gene; V was cut back by 2 bases and J by 3 bases. The germline V gene encodes CDR1 MNHEY and CDR2 SMNVEV (reference sequence). CDR3 length: 14 residues.

This rearrangement joins TRBV4-3 to TRBJ1-2; 11 bases are a match to TRBD1. Trimming removed 4 bases from V and 4 bases from J; junction bases left unmatched: 5. Germline V gene lookup returns CDR1 LGHNA and CDR2 YSLEER. The CDR3 is made up of 15 amino acids. CDR3 DNA: TGCGCCAGCAGCCTAAGGACAGGGGGCGTCTATGGCTACACCTTC. It encodes CASSLRTGGVYGYTF.

The chain links TRBV7-9 to TRBJ1-4; D remains ambiguous. The CDR3 contains 15 residues. Trimming stripped 1 base from V and 3 bases from J, with 9 bases between. Germline V gene data show CDR1 as SEHNR and CDR2 as FQNEAQ (reference sequence). CDR3 loop: CASSLGYSSNEKLFF. As DNA, the CDR3 is TGTGCCAGCAGCTTAGGGTACAGTTCTAATGAAAAACTGTTTTTT.

The CDR3 region has the DNA TGTGCCAGCAGCCGACTAGCGGGGGAAGGTTACGAGCAGTACTTC. It is translated as CASSRLAGEGYEQYF. The genes are TRBV7-2 and TRBJ2-7, with 12 bases fitting TRBD2. Germline CDR1 is SGHTA and CDR2 is FQGNSA. The CDR3 runs 15 residues. Trimming cost V 5 bases and J 4 bases; bases outside gene matches: 6.

A remark on this clone: One junction end disagrees with the germline gene, perhaps due to a read error. The rearrangement uses TRBV11-2 and TRBJ1-1, with TRBD1 as a possible D gene (6 bases). Looked up from germline, CDR1 is SGHAT and CDR2 is FQNNGV. The CDR3 contains 15 residues. The CDR3 protein is CANSLDPGVDTEAFF. For the CDR3, the DNA is TGTGCCAACAGCTTAGACCCAGGGGTAGACACTGAAGCTTTCTTT.

This clone was seen a handful of times. The J gene is TRBJ1-1, the V gene TRBV5-6; D unclear. V gave up 0 bases and J gave up 6 bases, with 6 bases separating them. CDR3 size: 12 residues. From germline, CDR1 is SGHDT and CDR2 YYEEEE. The CDR3 sequence: CASSLGEAEAFF. The CDR3 DNA reads as TGTGCCAGCAGCTTGGGAGAGGCTGAAGCTTTCTTT.

The rearrangement links TRBV6-6 to TRBJ1-1; maybe TRBD1 (6 bases). The V gene's germline CDR1 is MNHNY and CDR2 SVGAGI (reference sequence). The ends were cut back, 2 bases at V and 0 bases at J, with 13 bases in the middle. This CDR3 is built from 16 residues. Written as DNA, the CDR3 is TGTGCCAGCAGTTACGGCAGGGGATTCCTGAACACTGAAGCTTTCTTT. It specifies CASSYGRGFLNTEAFF.

The rearrangement uses TRBV4-1 and TRBJ2-7; 9 nucleotides agree with TRBD2. With 6 bases clipped from V and 7 bases from J, the junction kept 10 bases outside the gene matches. This CDR3 spans 14 amino acids. The germline CDR1 and CDR2 sequences are MGHRA and YSYEKL. The CDR3: CASRDAMAGGEQYF. The CDR3 nucleotides read TGCGCCAGCAGAGATGCCATGGCGGGGGGGGAGCAGTACTTC.

The chain has TRBV10-2 and TRBJ2-7; D is perhaps TRBD1 (5 bases). Germline assignment: CDR1 WSHSY and CDR2 SAAADI. Trimming pared 0 bases from V and 4 bases from J, leaving 13 bases between. The CDR3 consists of 15 residues. The CDR3 spells CASSESAGARYEQYF. The CDR3 DNA follows: TGCGCCAGCAGTGAGTCGGCTGGGGCGAGGTACGAGCAGTACTTC.

CDR3 nucleotides: TGTGCCAGCAGCCTGGGGCTCCGGGAGCTGTTTTTT. Translating gives CASSLGLRELFF. The chain couples TRBV7-9 to TRBJ2-2; TRBD1 might be the D (5 bases). The CDR3 runs 12 residues. Trimming took off 5 bases at V and 9 bases at J, with 10 bases between the two ends. Germline lookup yields CDR1 SEHNR and CDR2 FQNEAQ (reference sequence). Using reference TRBV7-9 and TRBJ2-2 for the parts outside the CDR3, the full variable domain is DTGVSQNPRHKITKRGQNVTFRCDPISEHNRLYWYRQTLGQGPEFLTYFQNEAQLEKSRLLSDRFSAERPKGSFSTLEIQRTEQGDSAMYLCASSLGLRELFFGEGSRLTVL.

This chain connects TRBV13 to TRBJ2-7; 11 bases fit TRBD2. The J segment lost 1 base and the V segment lost 5 bases, leaving 4 bases of the junction unmatched. This CDR3 is built from 15 residues. The germline CDR1 and CDR2 sequences are PRHDT and FYEKMQ (reference sequence). The CDR3 region is CASSTTSGGSYEQYF. In DNA form, the CDR3 reads TGTGCCAGCAGCACAACTAGCGGGGGATCCTACGAGCAGTACTTC.

The CDR3 DNA sequence: TGTGCCAGAAGCTTGCGCCCTAGGCCCTCCTACGAGCAGTACTTC. This translates into CARSLRPRPSYEQYF. The chain employs TRBV5-3 and TRBJ2-7; D is undetermined. TRBV5-3 is placed among ORFs of uncertain function. The CDR3 consists of 15 residues. Trimming took off 1 base at V and 0 bases at J, with 11 bases between the two ends.

The J gene is TRBJ2-5, the V gene TRBV11-3; 13 nucleotides align to TRBD2. The CDR3 extends over 14 amino acids. Unmatched junction bases numbered 2, after V lost 5 bases and J lost 5 bases. Looked up from germline, CDR1 is SGHNT and CDR2 is YENEEA. DNA of the CDR3: TGTGCCAGCAGCACGGGACTAGCGGGGGAGACCCAGTACTTC. As protein: CASSTGLAGETQYF.

V is TRBV30 and J is TRBJ2-7; maybe TRBD2 (6 bases). V gave up 0 bases and J gave up 6 bases, with 18 bases separating them. In germline, CDR1 is GTSNPN, CDR2 SVGIG (reference sequence). This CDR3 has 15 residues. The CDR3 reads CAWSVNLRDQSEQYF. The CDR3 nucleotides are TGTGCCTGGAGTGTAAACCTGCGGGACCAATCCGAGCAGTACTTC.

CDR3 sequence reads: CASSDLSNQPQHF. CDR3 sequence (DNA): TGTGCCAGCAGTGATCTCAGCAATCAGCCCCAGCATTTT. This chain connects TRBV6-1 to TRBJ1-5; no firm D call. V was clipped by 3 bases and J by 1 base, with 4 bases between them. Germline V gene data show CDR1 as MNHNS and CDR2 as SASEGT. The CDR3 covers 13 residues.

The chain carries TRBV5-1 and TRBJ1-4; 8 nucleotides agree with TRBD1. Trimming took 2 bases from V and 8 from J; bases not matched to a gene: 5. The CDR3 has 14 residues. From germline, CDR1 is SGHRS and CDR2 YFSETQ. CDR3 DNA sequence: TGCGCCAGCAGCTTCGGACAGGGAAAAGAAAAACTGTTTTTT. Its protein is CASSFGQGKEKLFF.

V and J are TRBV5-5 and TRBJ1-4; the match to TRBD1 covers 11 bases. The CDR3 is made up of 16 amino acids. Germline CDR1 reads SGHKS; CDR2 reads YYEKEE (reference sequence). After removal of 1 base from V and 5 bases from J, the junction contained 4 bases not matched to a gene. This CDR3 is CASSLWGTGGNEKLFF. The CDR3 DNA follows: TGTGCCAGCAGCTTGTGGGGGACAGGGGGAAATGAAAAACTGTTTTTT.

The chain has TRBV11-3 and TRBJ2-1; 7 bases are a match to TRBD1. Germline V gene lookup returns CDR1 SGHNT and CDR2 YENEEA. The J segment lost 6 bases and the V segment lost 1 base, leaving 3 bases of the junction unmatched. The CDR3 runs to 14 residues. The CDR3 reads CASSLGAGGNEQFF. CDR3 nucleotide sequence: TGTGCCAGCAGCTTAGGGGCAGGGGGCAATGAGCAGTTCTTC.

This clone was seen only a few times. V usage is TRBV19 and J usage is TRBJ2-3; the D gene is possibly TRBD2 (6 bases). Trimming took 3 bases from V and 8 from J, leaving 30 bases between them. Germline CDR1 LNHDA, CDR2 SQIVND (reference sequence). The CDR3 has 19 amino acids. The DNA of the CDR3 is TGTGCCAGTAGTATTCGGCACAGGCTTCGGTTGGGAGGCTCATCTACGCAGTATTTT. This sequence encodes CASSIRHRLRLGGSSTQYF.

The chain combines TRBV5-1 with TRBJ1-1; D gene unclear. This CDR3 has 13 residues. CDR1 is SGHRS, CDR2 YFSETQ, per germline. Trimming left V 0 bases short and J 6 bases short, with 9 bases between. CDR3 protein: CASSLGALAEAFF. The CDR3 nucleotides are TGCGCCAGCAGCTTGGGAGCGTTGGCTGAAGCTTTCTTT.

The chain joins TRBV19 to TRBJ2-7; possibly TRBD2 for D (6 bases). Germline V CDR1 and CDR2: LNHDA, SQIVND (reference sequence). The CDR3 runs 15 residues. Deletions cut 4 bases from V and 3 bases from J, with 16 bases between. This chain's CDR3 is CASSTGTERNYEQYF. The CDR3 DNA reads as TGTGCCAGTAGTACGGGGACTGAGAGAAACTACGAGCAGTACTTC.

In this sample, this clone turned up a few times. The V gene is TRBV28, the J gene TRBJ1-3; TRBD1 aligns across 9 bases. The ends lost 6 bases at V and 1 base at J; junction bases unmatched: 19. Germline V gene lookup returns CDR1 MDHEN and CDR2 SYDVKM. This CDR3 has 20 amino acids. The CDR3 spells CASRDRGLKGPLGSGNTIYF. CDR3 DNA: TGTGCCAGCAGGGACAGGGGATTGAAGGGCCCACTAGGATCTGGAAACACCATATATTTT.

The rearrangement links TRBV6-5 to TRBJ2-3, with D possibly matching TRBD2 (6 bases). This CDR3 has 12 residues. Germline lookup yields CDR1 MNHEY and CDR2 SVGAGI. The V gene lost 8 bases and the J gene lost 2 bases, with 8 bases spanning the gap. The chain's CDR3 is CASGGSTDTQYF. CDR3 DNA sequence: TGTGCCAGCGGGGGGTCCACAGATACGCAGTATTTT.

The chain recombines TRBV11-3 with TRBJ1-3, with 7 bases aligning to TRBD1. The CDR3 runs 14 residues. The J segment lost 7 bases and the V segment lost 5 bases, leaving 8 bases of the junction unmatched. Germline loops: CDR1 SGHNT, CDR2 YENEEA. The CDR3 here is CASSPTGARNTIYF. The CDR3 nucleotides read TGTGCCAGCAGCCCCACAGGGGCTCGTAACACCATATATTTT. Variable domain in full (rest from reference TRBV11-3 and TRBJ1-3): EAGVVQSPRYKIIEKKQPVAFWCNPISGHNTLYWYLQNLGQGPELLIRYENEEAVDDSQLPKDRFSAERLKGVDSTLKIQPAELGDSAVYLCASSPTGARNTIYFGEGSWLTVV.

The rearrangement links TRBV19 to TRBJ1-1, with TRBD1 identical over 7 bases. The length of the CDR3 is 13 residues. Losses at the gene ends were 6 bases for V and 4 bases for J; bases not matched to a gene: 5. The germline V gene has CDR1 LNHDA and CDR2 SQIVND (reference sequence). The chain's CDR3 is CASRADRATEAFF. CDR3 nucleotides: TGTGCCAGTAGGGCCGACAGGGCCACTGAAGCTTTCTTT.

V is TRBV27 and J is TRBJ1-5, with 7 positions matching TRBD1. The germline V gene has CDR1 MNHEY and CDR2 SMNVEV (reference sequence). The junction had 10 bases not matched to a gene; V was cut back by 4 bases and J by 10 bases. The CDR3 has 14 amino acids. The CDR3 DNA follows: TGTGCCAGCAGTTACCGGGGACAGCGATTCCCCCAGCATTTT. Its translation is CASSYRGQRFPQHF.

The chain uses TRBV6-6 and TRBJ1-2; 9 nucleotides line up with TRBD1. This CDR3 comprises 14 residues. CDR1 and CDR2 from the germline V gene are MNHNY and SVGAGI (reference sequence). V lost 8 bases and J lost 5; bases outside the gene matches: 9. The CDR3 is CASARQGGGYGYTF. The DNA for the CDR3 is TGTGCCAGCGCCCGACAGGGGGGTGGGTATGGCTACACCTTC.

V gene TRBV19 combines with J gene TRBJ2-2, with 8 nucleotides matching TRBD2. The trim removed 5 bases at V and 4 bases at J, leaving 9 bases unmatched. This CDR3 is 16 amino acids long. Germline V lookup: CDR1 LNHDA, CDR2 SQIVND (reference sequence). The chain's CDR3 is CASSSPGGGSTGELFF. Written as DNA, the CDR3 is TGTGCCAGTAGTTCCCCGGGAGGGGGGAGCACCGGGGAGCTGTTTTTT.

The chain has TRBV4-1 and TRBJ1-5; TRBD1 might be the D (5 bases). Germline-derived CDR1 and CDR2 are MGHRA and YSYEKL. Deletions cut 2 bases from V and 0 bases from J, with 20 bases between. This CDR3 comprises 19 residues. The CDR3 loop reads CASSQMLIRTMYSNQPQHF. CDR3 sequence (DNA): TGCGCCAGCAGCCAAATGCTAATAAGGACAATGTATAGCAATCAGCCCCAGCATTTT.

This clone was seen just once. V usage is TRBV12-1 and J usage is TRBJ1-6; the D call TRBD1 from the table was never checked on the DNA. TRBV12-1 is a pseudogene locus. The CDR3 runs 15 residues. The CDR3 region is CASSSKTGHNSPLHF. For the CDR3, the DNA is TGTGCCAGCAGCTCCAAGACAGGGCACAATTCACCCCTCCACTTT.